Following are 17 T cell receptor beta chains from one sample sequenced in a study of cytomegalovirus exposure and HLA in healthy donors. The PCR was carried out with 60 Vbeta primers and 13 Jbeta primers. TCRdb keeps only in-frame clones here, not all; method: immunoSEQ multiplex PCR. Its table records tens of thousands of clones. The source material was PBMCs. Receptor source: a man aged 25 to 45 in good health and CMV-seropositive.

The chain links TRBV7-9 to TRBJ2-2; weak D call: TRBD1 (5 bases). V was shortened by 4 bases and J by 5 bases, with 14 bases between the two germline ends. Germline V gene data show CDR1 as SEHNR and CDR2 as FQNEAQ (reference sequence). The CDR3 sequence is 15 residues long. CDR3 nucleotides: TGTGCCAGCAGCTCGCAGGGCGTAGAGACCGGGGAGCTGTTTTTT. Its translation is CASSSQGVETGELFF.

The V gene is TRBV5-4, the J gene TRBJ2-7; 7 nucleotides line up with TRBD1. The CDR3 spans 14 residues. The V and J ends lost 6 bases and 2 bases, in that order; junction bases with no gene match: 8. The V gene's germline CDR1 is SGHNT and CDR2 YYREEE (reference sequence). DNA of the CDR3: TGTGCCAGCACCCCCCGACAGGGAGCCTACGAGCAGTACTTC. It yields the protein CASTPRQGAYEQYF.

The J gene is TRBJ1-5, the V gene TRBV4-2; D might be TRBD1 (6 bases). The V and J ends lost 0 bases and 0 bases respectively, with 12 bases between them. The CDR3 covers 17 residues. The germline V gene has CDR1 LGHNA and CDR2 YNFKEQ. CDR3 in DNA: TGTGCCAGCAGCCAAGATTACAGGGATTATAGCAATCAGCCCCAGCATTTT. Translation gives CASSQDYRDYSNQPQHF.

The V call is TRBV6-6, the J call TRBJ2-3; 8 bases align to TRBD2. Trimming removed 2 bases from V and 6 bases from J; junction bases left unmatched: 7. The CDR3 totals 15 residues. From germline, CDR1 is MNHNY and CDR2 SVGAGI (reference sequence). The CDR3 loop is CASSYDQRGLDTQYF. In nucleotides, the CDR3 is TGTGCCAGCAGTTACGACCAGCGGGGGTTGGATACGCAGTATTTT.

The chain couples TRBV10-1 to TRBJ1-1; no firm D call. The CDR3 loop spans 13 amino acids. Looked up from germline, CDR1 is WNHNN and CDR2 is SYGVQD (reference sequence). Trimming took 4 bases from V and 4 from J, leaving 10 bases between them. The CDR3: CASSVGVSTEAFF. The CDR3 bases are TGCGCCAGCAGTGTCGGGGTCAGCACTGAAGCTTTCTTT.

The V call is TRBV29-1, the J call TRBJ1-4, with 10 bases that match TRBD1. Unmatched junction bases numbered 5, after V lost 5 bases and J lost 5 bases. In germline, CDR1 is SQVTM, CDR2 ANQGSEA. The CDR3 consists of 14 residues. CDR3 sequence reads: CSVSGTGANEKLFF. DNA for the CDR3: TGCAGCGTTTCCGGGACAGGGGCAAATGAAAAACTGTTTTTT. Full variable domain (rest looked up from reference TRBV29-1 and TRBJ1-4): SAVISQKPSRDICQRGTSLTIQCQVDSQVTMMFWYRQQPGQSLTLIATANQGSEATYESGFVIDKFPISRPNLTFSTLTVSNMSPEDSSIYLCSVSGTGANEKLFFGSGTQLSVL.

The CDR3 coding sequence is TGTGCCAGCAGCTGGGGCGGGCCGGGGGAGAGCGAGCAGTACTTC. As protein: CASSWGGPGESEQYF. The chain joins TRBV21-1 to TRBJ2-7; the table's D call TRBD2 went unverified against the DNA. TRBV21-1 is recorded as a pseudogene. This CDR3 has 15 residues.

This chain joins TRBV19 and TRBJ1-2; no clear D gene. V was shortened by 3 bases and J by 0 bases, with 8 bases between the two germline ends. There are 14 residues in the CDR3. Germline V gives CDR1 LNHDA, CDR2 SQIVND (reference sequence). CDR3 DNA: TGTGCCAGTAGTATTACCCGCGCTAACTATGGCTACACCTTC. Protein: CASSITRANYGYTF. Together with reference TRBV19 and TRBJ1-2, the CDR3 gives the full variable domain: DGGITQSPKYLFRKEGQNVTLSCEQNLNHDAMYWYRQDPGQGLRLIYYSQIVNDFQKGDIAEGYSVSREKKESFPLTVTSAQKNPTAFYLCASSITRANYGYTFGSGTRLTVV.

V usage is TRBV2 and J usage is TRBJ2-1, with D hard to call. Germline CDR1 is SNHLY and CDR2 is FYNNEI. With 7 bases removed from V and 9 bases from J, the gap between germline ends came to 19 bases. This CDR3 has 14 amino acids. Here the CDR3 DNA reads TGTGCCAGCATCCCCGACGAGGTAGTTAGTGAGCAGTTCTTC. Amino acid sequence: CASIPDEVVSEQFF.

The chain links TRBV11-2 to TRBJ2-7, with 9 bases aligning to TRBD2. J lost 7 bases, V lost 6 bases, and 13 bases had no gene match. Germline CDR1 SGHAT, CDR2 FQNNGV. There are 15 residues in the CDR3. The DNA of the CDR3 is TGTGCCAGCAGAGAGAGGGGCGGGAGGGCACGGGAGCAGTACTTC. Protein sequence: CASRERGGRAREQYF.

The V call is TRBV10-3, the J call TRBJ2-1; maybe TRBD1 (6 bases). The CDR3 spans 16 residues. Trimming removed 2 bases at V and 5 bases at J, with 16 bases between. The V gene's germline CDR1 is ENHRY and CDR2 SYGVKD. The CDR3 sequence: CAISEQWTAADNEQFF. CDR3 in DNA: TGTGCCATCAGTGAGCAGTGGACAGCGGCCGACAATGAGCAGTTCTTC.

As to this clone: At one boundary the junction diverges from the germline segment, which might be a read error. The rearrangement uses TRBV19 and TRBJ1-5; D gene ambiguous. CDR1 is LNHDA, CDR2 SQIVND, per germline (reference sequence). The CDR3 is made up of 17 amino acids. Written as DNA, the CDR3 is TGTGCCAGTAATCGAGAGGGAGCGGTTATGGGCAATCAGCACCAGCATTTT. This sequence encodes CASNREGAVMGNQHQHF.

This rearrangement joins TRBV6-1 to TRBJ1-1; D unclear. Per the germline V gene, CDR1 is MNHNS and CDR2 is SASEGT. The CDR3 covers 13 residues. V was cut by 3 bases and J by 10 bases, with 15 bases left in between. This CDR3 reads CASSEPSSLGAFF. As DNA, the CDR3 is TGTGCCAGCAGTGAGCCCTCAAGTCTCGGAGCTTTCTTT.

The chain has TRBV5-1 and TRBJ2-7; weak D call: TRBD1 (6 bases). V was cut by 3 bases and J by 2 bases, with 12 bases left in between. The length of the CDR3 is 14 residues. Germline CDR1 and CDR2: SGHRS and YFSETQ. DNA for the CDR3: TGCGCCAGCAGCTCCCCGGACAGAACCTACGAGCAGTACTTC. Its protein is CASSSPDRTYEQYF. Full variable domain (remainder filled in from reference TRBV5-1 and TRBJ2-7): KAGVTQTPRYLIKTRGQQVTLSCSPISGHRSVSWYQQTPGQGLQFLFEYFSETQRNKGNFPGRFSGRQFSNSRSEMNVSTLELGDSALYLCASSSPDRTYEQYFGPGTRLTVT.

The genes are TRBV4-1 and TRBJ1-1; 8 nucleotides line up with TRBD1. With 4 bases clipped from V and 1 base from J, the junction kept 5 bases outside the gene matches. CDR1 is MGHRA and CDR2 is YSYEKL in the germline V gene. This CDR3 region has 15 residues. Here the CDR3 DNA reads TGCGCCAGCAGCCCCAGAGGGACAGGGAACACTGAAGCTTTCTTT. Translating gives CASSPRGTGNTEAFF.

The rearrangement joins TRBV6-5 to TRBJ2-1, with D unresolved. The germline V and J ends were trimmed by 2 bases and 8 bases, with 10 bases remaining between them. The length of the CDR3 is 13 residues. From germline, CDR1 is MNHEY and CDR2 SVGAGI. The CDR3 sequence is CASSYASSYEQFF. The CDR3 DNA reads TGTGCCAGCAGTTACGCGAGTAGTTATGAGCAGTTCTTC.

The chain joins TRBV19 to TRBJ2-2, with 7 bases matching TRBD2. The CDR3 length is 14 residues. Germline V gives CDR1 LNHDA, CDR2 SQIVND (reference sequence). The junction had 5 bases not matched to a gene; V was cut back by 3 bases and J by 7 bases. DNA for the CDR3: TGTGCCAGTAGTATCGGACTAGTAATCGGGGAGCTGTTTTTT. Translated, it gives CASSIGLVIGELFF.